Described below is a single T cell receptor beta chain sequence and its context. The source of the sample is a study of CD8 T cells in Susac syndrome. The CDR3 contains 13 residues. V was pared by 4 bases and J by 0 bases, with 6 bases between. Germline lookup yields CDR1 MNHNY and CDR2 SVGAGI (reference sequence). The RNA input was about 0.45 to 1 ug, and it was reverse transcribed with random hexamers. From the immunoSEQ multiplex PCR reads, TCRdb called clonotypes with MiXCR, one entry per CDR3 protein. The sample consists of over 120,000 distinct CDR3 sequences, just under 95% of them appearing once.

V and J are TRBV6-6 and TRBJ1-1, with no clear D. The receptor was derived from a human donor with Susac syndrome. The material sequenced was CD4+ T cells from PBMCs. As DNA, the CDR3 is TGTGCCAGCAGTTCTCAGGTGAACACTGAAGCTTTCTTT. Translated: CASSSQVNTEAFF.